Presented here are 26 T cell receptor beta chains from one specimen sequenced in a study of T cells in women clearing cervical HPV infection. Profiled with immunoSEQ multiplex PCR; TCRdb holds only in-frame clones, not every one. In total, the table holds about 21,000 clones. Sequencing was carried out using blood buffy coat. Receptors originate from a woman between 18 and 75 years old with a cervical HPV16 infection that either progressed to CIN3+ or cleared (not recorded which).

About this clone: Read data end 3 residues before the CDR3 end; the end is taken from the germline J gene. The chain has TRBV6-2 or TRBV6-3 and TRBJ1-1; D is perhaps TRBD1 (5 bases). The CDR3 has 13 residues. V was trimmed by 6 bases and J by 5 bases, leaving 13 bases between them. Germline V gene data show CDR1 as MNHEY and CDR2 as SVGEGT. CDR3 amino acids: CASRDPGGTEAFF. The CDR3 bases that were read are TGTGCCAGCAGAGATCCGGGGGGGACTGAA.

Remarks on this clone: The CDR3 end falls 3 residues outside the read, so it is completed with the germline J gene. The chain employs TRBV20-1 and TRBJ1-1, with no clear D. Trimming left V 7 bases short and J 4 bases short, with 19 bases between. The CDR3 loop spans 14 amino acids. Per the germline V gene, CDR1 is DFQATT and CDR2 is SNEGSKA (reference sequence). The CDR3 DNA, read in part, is TGCAGTGTTAGGGAACCGGCACGGGGCACTGAA. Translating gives CSVREPARGTE. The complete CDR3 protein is CSVREPARGTEAFF.

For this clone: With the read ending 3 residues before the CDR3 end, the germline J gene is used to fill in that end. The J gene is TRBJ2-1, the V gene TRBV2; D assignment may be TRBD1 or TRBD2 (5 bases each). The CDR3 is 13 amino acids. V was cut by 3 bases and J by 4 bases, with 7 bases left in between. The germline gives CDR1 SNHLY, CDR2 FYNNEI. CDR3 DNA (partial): TGTGCCAGCAGTGACAGGGAGTACAATGAG. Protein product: CASSDREYNE. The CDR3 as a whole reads CASSDREYNEQFF.

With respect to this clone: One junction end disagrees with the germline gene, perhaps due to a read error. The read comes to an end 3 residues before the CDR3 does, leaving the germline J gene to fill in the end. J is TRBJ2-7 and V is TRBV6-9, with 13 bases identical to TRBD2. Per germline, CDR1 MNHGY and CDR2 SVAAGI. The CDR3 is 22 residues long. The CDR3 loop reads CASSYSIPPAGTSGTKPYEQYF. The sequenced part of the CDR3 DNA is TGTGCCAGCAGCTATTCTATCCCCCCCGCCGGGACTAGCGGGACTAAACCCTACGAG.

CDR3: CASREGVGEQFF. The DNA read from the CDR3 is TGCGCCAGCAGGGAGGGCGTAGGTGAG. The V and J genes are TRBV5-1 and TRBJ2-1; possible D gene TRBD2, 6 bases. With the read ending 3 residues before the CDR3 end, the germline J gene is used to fill in that end. Germline V lookup: CDR1 SGHRS, CDR2 YFSETQ. V lost 5 bases and J 9 bases, leaving 12 bases between the germline ends. This CDR3 is built from 12 residues.

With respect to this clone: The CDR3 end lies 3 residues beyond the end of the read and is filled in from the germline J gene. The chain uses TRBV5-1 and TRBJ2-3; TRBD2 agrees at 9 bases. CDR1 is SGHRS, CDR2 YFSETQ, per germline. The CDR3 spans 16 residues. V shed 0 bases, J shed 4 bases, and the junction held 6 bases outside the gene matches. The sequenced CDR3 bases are TGCGCCAGCAGCTTGGCCTTGGCTAGCGGGGCAGATACG. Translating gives CASSLALASGADT. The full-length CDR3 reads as CASSLALASGADTQYF.

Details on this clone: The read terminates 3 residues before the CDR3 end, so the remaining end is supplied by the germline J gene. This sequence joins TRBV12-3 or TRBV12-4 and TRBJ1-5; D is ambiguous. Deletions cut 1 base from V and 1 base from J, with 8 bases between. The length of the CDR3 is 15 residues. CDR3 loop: CASSLGHQSNQPQHF. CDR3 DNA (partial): TGTGCCAGCAGTTTAGGACACCAGAGCAATCAGCCC.

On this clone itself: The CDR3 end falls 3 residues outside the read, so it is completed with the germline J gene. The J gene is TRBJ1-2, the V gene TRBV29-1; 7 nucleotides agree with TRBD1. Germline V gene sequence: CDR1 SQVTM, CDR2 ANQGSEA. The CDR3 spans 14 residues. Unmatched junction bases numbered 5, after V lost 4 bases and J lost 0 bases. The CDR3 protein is CSVAGTASNYGYTF. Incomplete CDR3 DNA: TGCAGCGTTGCCGGGACAGCTTCTAACTATGGC.

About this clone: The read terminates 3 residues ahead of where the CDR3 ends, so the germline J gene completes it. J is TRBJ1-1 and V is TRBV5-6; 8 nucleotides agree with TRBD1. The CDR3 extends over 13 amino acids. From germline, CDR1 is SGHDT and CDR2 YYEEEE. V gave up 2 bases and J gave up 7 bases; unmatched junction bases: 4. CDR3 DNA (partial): TGTGCCAGCAGCTTAGGACAGGGACTTGAA. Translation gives CASSLGQGLE. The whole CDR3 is CASSLGQGLEAFF.

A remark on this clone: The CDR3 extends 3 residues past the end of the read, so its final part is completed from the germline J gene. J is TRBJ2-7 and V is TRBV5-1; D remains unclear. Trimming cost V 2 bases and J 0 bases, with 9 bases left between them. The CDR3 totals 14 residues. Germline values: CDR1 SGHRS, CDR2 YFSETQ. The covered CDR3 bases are TGCGCCAGCAGCTTTTCACAGAGCTCCTACGAG. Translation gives CASSFSQSSYE. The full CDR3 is CASSFSQSSYEQYF.

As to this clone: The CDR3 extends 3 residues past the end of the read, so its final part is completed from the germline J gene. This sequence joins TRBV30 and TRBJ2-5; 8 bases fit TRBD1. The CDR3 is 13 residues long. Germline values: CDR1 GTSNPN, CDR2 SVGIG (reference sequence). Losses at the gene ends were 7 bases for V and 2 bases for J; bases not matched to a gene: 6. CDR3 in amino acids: CASSGTGQETQYF. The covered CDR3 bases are TGTGCCTCATCGGGGACAGGACAAGAGACC.

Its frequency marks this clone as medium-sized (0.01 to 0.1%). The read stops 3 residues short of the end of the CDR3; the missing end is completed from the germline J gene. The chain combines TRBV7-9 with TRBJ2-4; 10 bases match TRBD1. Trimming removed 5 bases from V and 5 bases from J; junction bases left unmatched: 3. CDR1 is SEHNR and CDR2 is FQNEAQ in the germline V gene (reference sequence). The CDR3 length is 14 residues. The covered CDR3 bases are TGTGCCAGCAGCCCGACAGGGGGCGAAAACATT. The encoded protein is CASSPTGGENI. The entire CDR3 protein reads CASSPTGGENIQYF. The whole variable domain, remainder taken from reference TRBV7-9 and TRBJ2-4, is DTGVSQNPRHKITKRGQNVTFRCDPISEHNRLYWYRQTLGQGPEFLTYFQNEAQLEKSRLLSDRFSAERPKGSFSTLEIQRTEQGDSAMYLCASSPTGGENIQYFGAGTRLSVL.

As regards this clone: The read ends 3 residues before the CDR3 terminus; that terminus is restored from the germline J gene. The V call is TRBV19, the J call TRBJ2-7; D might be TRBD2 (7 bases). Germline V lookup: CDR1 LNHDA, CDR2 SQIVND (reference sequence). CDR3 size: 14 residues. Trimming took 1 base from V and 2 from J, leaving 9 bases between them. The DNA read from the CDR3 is TGTGCCAGTAGTATAGCGGGGGGCCCCTACGAG. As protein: CASSIAGGPYE. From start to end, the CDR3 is CASSIAGGPYEQYF.

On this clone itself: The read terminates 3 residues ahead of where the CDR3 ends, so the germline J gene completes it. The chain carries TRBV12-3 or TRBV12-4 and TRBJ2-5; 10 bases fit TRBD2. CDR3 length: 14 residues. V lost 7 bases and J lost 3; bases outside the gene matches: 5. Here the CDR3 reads CASNPGLAEETQYF. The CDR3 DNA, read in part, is TGTGCCAGCAACCCAGGACTAGCGGAAGAGACC.

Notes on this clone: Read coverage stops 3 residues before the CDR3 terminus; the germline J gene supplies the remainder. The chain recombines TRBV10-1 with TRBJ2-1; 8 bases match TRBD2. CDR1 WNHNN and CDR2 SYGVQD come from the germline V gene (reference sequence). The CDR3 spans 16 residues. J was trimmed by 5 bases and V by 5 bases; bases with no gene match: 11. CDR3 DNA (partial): TGCGCCAGCAGTCCTTACAGCGGGAGCGACCACAATGAG. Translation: CASSPYSGSDHNE. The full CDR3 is CASSPYSGSDHNEQFF.

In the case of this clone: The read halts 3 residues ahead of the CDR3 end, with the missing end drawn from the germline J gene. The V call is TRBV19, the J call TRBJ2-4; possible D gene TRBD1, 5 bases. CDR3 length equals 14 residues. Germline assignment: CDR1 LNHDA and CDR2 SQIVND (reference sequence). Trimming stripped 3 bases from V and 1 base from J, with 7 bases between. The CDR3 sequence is CASSIGAAKNIQYF. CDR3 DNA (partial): TGTGCCAGTAGTATTGGGGCGGCCAAAAACATT.

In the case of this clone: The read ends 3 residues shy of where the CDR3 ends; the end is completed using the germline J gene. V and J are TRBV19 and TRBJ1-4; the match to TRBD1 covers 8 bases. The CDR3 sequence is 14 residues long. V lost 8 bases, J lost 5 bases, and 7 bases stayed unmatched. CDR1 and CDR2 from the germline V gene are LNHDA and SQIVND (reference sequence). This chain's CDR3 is CASRGQGKNEKLFF. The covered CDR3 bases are TGTGCCAGTCGAGGACAGGGTAAAAATGAAAAA.

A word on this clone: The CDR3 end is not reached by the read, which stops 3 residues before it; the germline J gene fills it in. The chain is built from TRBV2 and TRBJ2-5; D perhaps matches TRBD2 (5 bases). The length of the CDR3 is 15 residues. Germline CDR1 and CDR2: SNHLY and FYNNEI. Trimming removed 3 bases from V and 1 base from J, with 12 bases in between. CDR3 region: CASSEASSIQETQYF. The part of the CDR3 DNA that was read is TGTGCCAGCAGTGAGGCTAGCTCGATCCAAGAGACC.

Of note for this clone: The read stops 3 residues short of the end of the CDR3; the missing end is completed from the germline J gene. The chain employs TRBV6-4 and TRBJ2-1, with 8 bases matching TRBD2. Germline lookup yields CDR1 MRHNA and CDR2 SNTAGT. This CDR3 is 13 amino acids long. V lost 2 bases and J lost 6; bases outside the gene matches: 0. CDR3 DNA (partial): TGTGCCAGCAGTGACGGGACTAGCAATGAG. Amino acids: CASSDGTSNE. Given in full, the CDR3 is CASSDGTSNEQFF.

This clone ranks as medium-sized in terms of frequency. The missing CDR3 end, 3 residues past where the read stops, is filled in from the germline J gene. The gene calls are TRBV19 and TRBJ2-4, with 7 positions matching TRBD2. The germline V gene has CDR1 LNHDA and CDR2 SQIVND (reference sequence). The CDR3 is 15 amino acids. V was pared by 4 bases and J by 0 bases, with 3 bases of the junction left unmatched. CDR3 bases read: TGTGCCAGTAGTAGCGGGAGATCAGCCAAAAACATT. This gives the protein CASSSGRSAKNI. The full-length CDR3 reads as CASSSGRSAKNIQYF.

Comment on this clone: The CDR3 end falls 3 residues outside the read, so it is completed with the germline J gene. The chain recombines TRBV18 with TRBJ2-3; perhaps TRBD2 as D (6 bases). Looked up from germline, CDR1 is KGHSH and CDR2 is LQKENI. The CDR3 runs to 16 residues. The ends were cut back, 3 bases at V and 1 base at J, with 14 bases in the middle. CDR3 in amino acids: CASSPRGRSGTDTQYF. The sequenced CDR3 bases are TGTGCCAGCTCACCCCGGGGGAGGTCGGGCACAGATACG.

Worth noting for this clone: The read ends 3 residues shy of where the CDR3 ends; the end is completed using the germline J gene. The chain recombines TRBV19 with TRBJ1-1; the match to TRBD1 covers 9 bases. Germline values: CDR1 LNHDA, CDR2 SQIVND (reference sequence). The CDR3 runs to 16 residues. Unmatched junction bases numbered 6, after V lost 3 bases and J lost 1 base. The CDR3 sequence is CASSIGTGLPNTEAFF. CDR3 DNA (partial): TGTGCCAGTAGTATTGGGACAGGGTTACCGAACACTGAA.

CDR3 bases read: TGCAGTGCTAGGCCACAGGGGGCGTTTGAAAAA. This codes for CSARPQGAFEK. Given in full, the CDR3 is CSARPQGAFEKLFF. This chain connects TRBV20-1 to TRBJ1-4, with 9 positions matching TRBD1. The CDR3 end falls 3 residues outside the read, so it is completed with the germline J gene. In germline, CDR1 is DFQATT, CDR2 SNEGSKA (reference sequence). The CDR3 has 14 residues. The trim removed 3 bases at V and 7 bases at J, leaving 6 bases unmatched.

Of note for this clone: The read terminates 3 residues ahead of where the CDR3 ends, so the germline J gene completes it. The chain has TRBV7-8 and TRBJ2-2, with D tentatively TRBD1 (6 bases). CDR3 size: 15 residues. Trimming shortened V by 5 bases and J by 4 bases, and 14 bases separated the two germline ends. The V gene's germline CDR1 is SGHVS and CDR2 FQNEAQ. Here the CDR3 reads CASSPSGAPTGELFF. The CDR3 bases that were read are TGTGCCAGCAGCCCCTCAGGGGCGCCCACCGGGGAG.

Partial CDR3 DNA: TGCAGTGCTGAACAGGGATCAGGGTACGAG. Translation gives CSAEQGSGYE. The complete CDR3 protein is CSAEQGSGYEQYF. J is TRBJ2-7 and V is TRBV20-1, with a possible D match to TRBD1 (6 bases). The read terminates 3 residues ahead of where the CDR3 ends, so the germline J gene completes it. V dropped 5 bases and J dropped 4 bases, with 15 bases sitting between them. Germline values: CDR1 DFQATT, CDR2 SNEGSKA (reference sequence). The CDR3 has 13 amino acids.

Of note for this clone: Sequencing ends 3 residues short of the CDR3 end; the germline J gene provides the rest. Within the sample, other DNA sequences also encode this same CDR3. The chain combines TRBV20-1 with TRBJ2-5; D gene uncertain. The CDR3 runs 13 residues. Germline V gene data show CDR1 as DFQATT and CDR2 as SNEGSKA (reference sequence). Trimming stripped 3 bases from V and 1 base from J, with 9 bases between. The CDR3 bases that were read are TGCAGTGCTAGTCCGCAGATCCAAGAGACC. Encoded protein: CSASPQIQET. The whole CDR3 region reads CSASPQIQETQYF.